The clone carrying this T cell receptor (beta chain) was seen a handful of times. Its target is not known. Sequenced by immunoSEQ multiplex PCR; TCRdb stores in-frame clones only, minus some. This table has approximately 50,000 clones, around 72% appearing once. The sample originates from a study of radiotherapy plus CTLA-4 blockade in lung cancer. In the study overall: In 18% of patients, objective responses were seen; approximately 31% had disease control.

Points from the study as a whole: Tumor-origin TCR clones grew in blood after radiotherapy plus ipilimumab.

The CDR3 has 15 amino acids. Germline V gives CDR1 LNHNV, CDR2 YYDKDF (reference sequence). Trimming pared 4 bases from V and 4 bases from J, leaving 11 bases between. The specimen comprised peripheral blood, sampled from a patient treated with radiotherapy plus ipilimumab. The J gene is TRBJ1-6, the V gene TRBV15, with D perhaps matching TRBD1 (5 bases). The origin of this receptor is a human donor with non-small cell lung cancer who had a complete response to radiotherapy plus ipilimumab. DNA of the CDR3: TGTGCCACCAGCATCTCTCAGGGTTATAATTCACCCCTCCACTTT. It translates to CATSISQGYNSPLHF. The full variable domain, completed using reference TRBV15 and TRBJ1-6, is DAMVIQNPRYQVTQFGKPVTLSCSQTLNHNVMYWYQQKSSQAPKLLFHYYDKDFNNEADTPDNFQSRRPNTSFCFLDIRSPGLGDTAMYLCATSISQGYNSPLHFGNGTRLTVT.